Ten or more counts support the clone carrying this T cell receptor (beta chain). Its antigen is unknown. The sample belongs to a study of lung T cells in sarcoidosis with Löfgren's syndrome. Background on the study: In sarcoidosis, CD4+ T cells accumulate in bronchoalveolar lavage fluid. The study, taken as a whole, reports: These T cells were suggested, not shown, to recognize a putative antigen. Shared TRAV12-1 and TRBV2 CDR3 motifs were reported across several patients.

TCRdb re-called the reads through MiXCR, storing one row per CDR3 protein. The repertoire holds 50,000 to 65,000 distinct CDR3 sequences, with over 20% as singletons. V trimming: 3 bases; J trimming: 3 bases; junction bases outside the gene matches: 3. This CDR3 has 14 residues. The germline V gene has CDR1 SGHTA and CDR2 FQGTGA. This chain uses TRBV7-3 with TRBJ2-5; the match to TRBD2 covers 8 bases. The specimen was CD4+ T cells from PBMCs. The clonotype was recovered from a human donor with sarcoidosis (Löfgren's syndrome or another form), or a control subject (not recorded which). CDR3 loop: CASSLGGRKETQYF. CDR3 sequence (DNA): TGTGCCAGCAGCTTGGGCGGGAGGAAAGAGACCCAGTACTTC. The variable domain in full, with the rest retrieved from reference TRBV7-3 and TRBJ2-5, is GAGVSQTPSNKVTEKGKYVELRCDPISGHTALYWYRQSLGQGPEFLIYFQGTGAADDSGLPNDRFFAVRPEGSVSTLKIQRTERGDSAVYLCASSLGGRKETQYFGPGTRLLVL.